Below are 29 T cell receptor beta chains sequenced from a single sample in a study of blood T cell repertoires in COVID-19. The repertoire was sequenced with immunoSEQ multiplex PCR; TCRdb's copy has only in-frame clones and lacks some. The sample records around 170,000 clones, around 75% being singletons. Sequenced: peripheral blood. The receptors were sampled from an elderly woman with acute or convalescent COVID-19.

This clone was seen once. The same CDR3 also results from other DNA sequences found in this sample. The chain employs TRBV7-2 and TRBJ1-1; 8 bases are shared with TRBD1. CDR1 and CDR2 (germline): SGHTA, FQGNSA. The CDR3 extends over 13 amino acids. V was pared by 4 bases and J by 3 bases, with 1 base of the junction left unmatched. The CDR3 protein is CASSSQGDTEAFF. The CDR3 DNA is TGTGCCAGCAGCTCACAGGGGGACACTGAAGCTTTCTTT. Complete variable domain (other parts from reference TRBV7-2 and TRBJ1-1): GAGVSQSPSNKVTEKGKDVELRCDPISGHTALYWYRQSLGQGLEFLIYFQGNSAPDKSGLPSDRFSAERTGGSVSTLTIQRTQQEDSAVYLCASSSQGDTEAFFGQGTRLTVV.

This chain connects TRBV27 to TRBJ1-1; no clear D. This CDR3 region has 13 residues. V gave up 3 bases and J gave up 4 bases, with 9 bases separating them. Germline values: CDR1 MNHEY, CDR2 SMNVEV (reference sequence). The CDR3 nucleotides are TGTGCCAGCAGTTTGTCGGCAGGCACTGAAGCTTTCTTT. Its protein is CASSLSAGTEAFF.

V is TRBV28 and J is TRBJ2-7; 10 bases match TRBD2. The CDR3 runs to 16 residues. Losses at the gene ends were 5 bases for V and 2 bases for J; bases not matched to a gene: 9. The germline V gene has CDR1 MDHEN and CDR2 SYDVKM. The CDR3 DNA is TGTGCCAGCAGTGGACTAGCGGAGGAACGAACCTACGAGCAGTACTTC. The encoded protein is CASSGLAEERTYEQYF.

The chain recombines TRBV18 with TRBJ1-5, with 7 nucleotides matching TRBD1. V shed 3 bases, J shed 1 base, and the junction held 3 bases outside the gene matches. CDR1 and CDR2 from the germline V gene are KGHSH and LQKENI. There are 15 residues in the CDR3. CDR3: CASSPTGESNQPQHF. The CDR3 nucleotides are TGTGCCAGCTCACCTACAGGGGAAAGCAATCAGCCCCAGCATTTT.

This clone was found once. The rearrangement uses TRBV5-4 and TRBJ2-7; 11 bases align to TRBD1. Losses at the gene ends were 3 bases for V and 6 bases for J; bases not matched to a gene: 5. The V gene's germline CDR1 is SGHNT and CDR2 YYREEE (reference sequence). CDR3 length: 14 residues. Written as DNA, the CDR3 is TGTGCCAGCAGCTGGACAGGGGGCGGATTCGAGCAGTACTTC. Translation: CASSWTGGGFEQYF.

The chain is built from TRBV7-2 and TRBJ1-4, with 8 positions matching TRBD1. This CDR3 region has 17 residues. J gave up 13 bases and V 1 base, and 17 bases lay outside the gene matches. The germline V gene encodes CDR1 SGHTA and CDR2 FQGNSA. The CDR3 DNA is TGTGCCAGCAGCTTAGTGGGACAGGTGACGTCCGAAAATGGACTGTTTTTT. Amino acid sequence: CASSLVGQVTSENGLFF.

This chain uses TRBV21-1 with TRBJ2-1; the listed D gene, TRBD2, was not tested against the DNA. TRBV21-1 is an annotated pseudogene. The CDR3 sequence is 16 residues long. The CDR3 region has the DNA TGTGCCAGCTCGGGGAGCGGGGGGGCCAGGGACAATGAGCAGTTCTTC. Encoded protein: CASSGSGGARDNEQFF.

The V gene is TRBV19, the J gene TRBJ2-1; 7 bases fit TRBD1. Germline-derived CDR1 and CDR2 are LNHDA and SQIVND (reference sequence). With 7 bases clipped from V and 10 bases from J, the junction kept 10 bases outside the gene matches. The CDR3 runs 13 residues. CDR3 residues: CASTKDRPKEQFF. The CDR3 region has the DNA TGTGCCAGTACCAAGGACAGGCCGAAGGAGCAGTTCTTC.

The rearrangement uses TRBV6-5 and TRBJ2-7; TRBD2 matches at 14 bases. This CDR3 is 16 amino acids long. With 0 bases clipped from V and 5 bases from J, the junction kept 3 bases outside the gene matches. Per the germline V gene, CDR1 is MNHEY and CDR2 is SVGAGI. The CDR3 DNA follows: TGTGCCAGCAGTTACTCGGGACTAGCGGGAGTTGACGAGCAGTACTTC. The encoded protein is CASSYSGLAGVDEQYF.

In this sample, this clone turned up a few times. CDR3 residues: CASSPPQRGKGAQYF. The CDR3 coding sequence is TGTGCCAGCAGCCCCCCCCAGCGGGGGAAGGGGGCCCAGTACTTC. The rearrangement joins TRBV6-6 to TRBJ2-5; 8 bases are shared with TRBD2. The length of the CDR3 is 15 residues. Trimming cost V 6 bases and J 9 bases; bases outside gene matches: 15. Germline CDR1 MNHNY, CDR2 SVGAGI (reference sequence).

The rearrangement uses TRBV2 and TRBJ2-2, with TRBD2 matching 8 bases. Germline CDR1 reads SNHLY; CDR2 reads FYNNEI. The V and J ends lost 1 base and 4 bases, in that order; junction bases with no gene match: 8. The CDR3 contains 17 residues. The CDR3 DNA sequence: TGTGCCAGCAGTGAAGGGCCTATGCGGGGGGTCACCGGGGAGCTGTTTTTT. This translates into CASSEGPMRGVTGELFF.

This sequence joins TRBV9 and TRBJ1-1; D is perhaps TRBD1 (6 bases). The germline gives CDR1 SGDLS, CDR2 YYNGEE. Between the trimmed V and J ends, which lost 2 bases and 2 bases, there was a span of 13 bases. CDR3 length equals 15 residues. CDR3 nucleotides: TGTGCCAGCAGCGTCGCATCGACAGGAAACACTGAAGCTTTCTTT. Translating gives CASSVASTGNTEAFF.

The chain is built from TRBV6-1 and TRBJ1-1; D not certain. The germline V and J ends were trimmed by 1 base and 6 bases, with 12 bases remaining between them. CDR3 length: 14 amino acids. Germline V gene lookup returns CDR1 MNHNS and CDR2 SASEGT. In DNA form, the CDR3 reads TGTGCCAGCAGTGAAGACCTGCGGTTCGCTGAAGCTTTCTTT. Translation: CASSEDLRFAEAFF.

The chain joins TRBV19 to TRBJ2-3; D may be TRBD2 (7 bases). Trimming removed 7 bases from V and 3 bases from J, with 17 bases in between. CDR1 and CDR2 from the germline V gene are LNHDA and SQIVND (reference sequence). This CDR3 is built from 15 residues. DNA for the CDR3: TGTGCCAGTACCCTGGGGGGGGGCGAGACAGATACGCAGTATTTT. Amino acids: CASTLGGGETDTQYF.

The sample holds one count of this clone. This chain joins TRBV12-3 or TRBV12-4 and TRBJ1-2, with D possibly matching TRBD1 (5 bases). The length of the CDR3 is 13 residues. Trimming pared 2 bases from V and 7 bases from J, leaving 11 bases between. The CDR3 sequence is CASSLTGGRGYTF. The CDR3 region has the DNA TGTGCCAGCAGTTTAACGGGGGGTCGTGGCTACACCTTC.

The rearrangement uses TRBV29-1 and TRBJ2-7; the D gene is possibly TRBD2 (6 bases). Per germline, CDR1 SQVTM and CDR2 ANQGSEA. Trimming took off 3 bases at V and 4 bases at J, with 13 bases between the two ends. The CDR3 loop spans 13 amino acids. The CDR3 coding sequence is TGCAGCGTTGAGATCGGGAGTAGGTACGAGCAGTACTTC. It yields the protein CSVEIGSRYEQYF.

The genes are TRBV3-1 (or the pseudogene TRBV3-2) and TRBJ2-1; 10 nucleotides line up with TRBD1. Germline values: CDR1 LGHDT, CDR2 YNNKEL (reference sequence). The junction had 2 bases not matched to a gene; V was cut back by 2 bases and J by 1 base. The CDR3 is 16 amino acids. This CDR3 is CASSQSDRGSYNEQFF. The CDR3 DNA is TGTGCCAGCAGCCAATCGGACAGGGGGTCCTACAATGAGCAGTTCTTC.

The chain combines TRBV19 with TRBJ2-1; 8 bases agree with TRBD1. Germline loops: CDR1 LNHDA, CDR2 SQIVND (reference sequence). Trimming removed 9 bases from V and 8 bases from J; junction bases left unmatched: 12. The CDR3 runs to 14 residues. The CDR3 bases are TGTGCCAGCGCCGGACAGGGTATTTTGTATGAGCAGTTCTTC. This codes for CASAGQGILYEQFF.

V usage is TRBV3-1 (or the pseudogene TRBV3-2) and J usage is TRBJ1-3, with D unclear. V dropped 5 bases and J dropped 4 bases, with 6 bases sitting between them. CDR3 length: 12 residues. Germline CDR1 reads LGHDT; CDR2 reads YNNKEL (reference sequence). CDR3 coding DNA: TGTGCCAGCAGCGCACAGGGAAACACCATATATTTT. Translated: CASSAQGNTIYF.

This clone has a single count. The chain uses TRBV5-1 and TRBJ2-2; 13 positions agree with TRBD2. Germline loops: CDR1 SGHRS, CDR2 YFSETQ. The length of the CDR3 is 16 residues. After removal of 4 bases from V and 5 bases from J, the junction contained 5 bases not matched to a gene. Here the CDR3 reads CASSLRTSGSTGELFF. The CDR3 nucleotides read TGCGCCAGCAGCCTAAGGACTAGCGGGAGTACCGGGGAGCTGTTTTTT.

The chain uses TRBV7-2 and TRBJ2-1; 8 bases are a match to TRBD2. There are 17 residues in the CDR3. Losses at the gene ends were 1 base for V and 7 bases for J; bases not matched to a gene: 12. Germline V gives CDR1 SGHTA, CDR2 FQGNSA. The CDR3 sequence: CASSLEVNSGIRNEQFF. The CDR3 DNA reads TGTGCCAGCAGCTTAGAAGTTAATAGCGGGATACGGAATGAGCAGTTCTTC.

The J gene is TRBJ2-3, the V gene TRBV10-3, with TRBD1 matching 8 bases. V lost 6 bases to trimming and J lost 1 base; unmatched junction nucleotides: 3. CDR3 size: 14 residues. The germline CDR1 and CDR2 sequences are ENHRY and SYGVKD. As DNA, the CDR3 is TGTGCCATCAGGGACAGGGCTCGCACAGATACGCAGTATTTT. It encodes CAIRDRARTDTQYF.

The chain joins TRBV3-1 (or the pseudogene TRBV3-2) to TRBJ2-4, with 7 bases matching TRBD1. V shed 3 bases and J 6 bases; nucleotides not matched to a gene: 2. Germline values: CDR1 LGHDT, CDR2 YNNKEL (reference sequence). The CDR3 spans 13 residues. CDR3: CASSQGDRNIQYF. Here the CDR3 DNA reads TGTGCCAGCAGCCAGGGGGACAGAAACATTCAGTACTTC.

The chain carries TRBV27 and TRBJ2-5, with 7 bases lining up with TRBD1. Trimming took 6 bases from V and 1 from J; bases not matched to a gene: 2. Germline values: CDR1 MNHEY, CDR2 SMNVEV (reference sequence). The CDR3 totals 13 residues. The CDR3 sequence is CASSRDSQETQYF. The CDR3 nucleotides read TGTGCCAGCAGCCGGGACAGCCAAGAGACCCAGTACTTC.

This chain uses TRBV5-1 with TRBJ2-1; 7 nucleotides align to TRBD2. CDR3 length equals 15 residues. Germline loops: CDR1 SGHRS, CDR2 YFSETQ. The J segment lost 6 bases and the V segment lost 0 bases, leaving 6 bases of the junction unmatched. CDR3 in DNA: TGCGCCAGCAGCTTGGAGTCTAGCGGACCCAATGAGCAGTTCTTC. Translated, it gives CASSLESSGPNEQFF. The whole variable domain, filled in from reference TRBV5-1 and TRBJ2-1, reads KAGVTQTPRYLIKTRGQQVTLSCSPISGHRSVSWYQQTPGQGLQFLFEYFSETQRNKGNFPGRFSGRQFSNSRSEMNVSTLELGDSALYLCASSLESSGPNEQFFGPGTRLTVL.

The rearrangement links TRBV10-2 to TRBJ1-1, with a weak D call TRBD1 (5 bases). The ends were cut back, 6 bases at V and 5 bases at J, with 13 bases in the middle. Germline loops: CDR1 WSHSY, CDR2 SAAADI. The CDR3 covers 13 residues. The CDR3 sequence is CASSWQGDTEAFF. The CDR3, as DNA: TGCGCCAGCAGCTGGCAGGGTGATACTGAAGCTTTCTTT.

The rearrangement joins TRBV25-1 to TRBJ2-5; 10 bases agree with TRBD2. Germline V gives CDR1 MGHDK, CDR2 SYGVNS. The V gene end was trimmed by 6 bases and the J gene end by 3 bases; junction bases not matched to a gene: 10. The CDR3 loop spans 16 amino acids. The CDR3 reads CASSAPGLAREETQYF. The CDR3 DNA sequence: TGTGCCAGCAGCGCTCCGGGACTAGCGCGTGAAGAGACCCAGTACTTC.

The V call is TRBV30, the J call TRBJ1-6, with D unresolved. The ends were cut back, 2 bases at V and 2 bases at J, with 7 bases in the middle. Germline CDR1 is GTSNPN and CDR2 is SVGIG (reference sequence). The CDR3 runs to 14 residues. As DNA, the CDR3 is TGTGCCTGGAGTTCGGTCACCTATAATTCACCCCTCCACTTT. Protein sequence: CAWSSVTYNSPLHF.

V is TRBV30 and J is TRBJ1-5, with D maybe TRBD1 (6 bases). Per the germline V gene, CDR1 is GTSNPN and CDR2 is SVGIG (reference sequence). Trimming took 2 bases from V and 0 from J, leaving 11 bases between them. This CDR3 region has 15 residues. CDR3 amino acids: CAWSHRVSSNQPQHF. The CDR3 region has the DNA TGTGCCTGGAGTCACAGGGTTTCTAGCAATCAGCCCCAGCATTTT.